The present TCR beta chain was sequenced within a study of shared clonotypes between healthy human individuals. General study points: Sampling covered nothing but blood. Tissue TCR repertoires likely differ from those found in blood. Although depth was large, rarefaction showed that sequencing of the sorted subsets was incomplete.

CDR1 and CDR2 from the germline V gene are SQVTM and ANQGSEA. V lost 4 bases to trimming and J lost 10 bases, with 4 bases between them. The CDR3 loop spans 8 amino acids. On this clone: The antigen remains unidentified.

TCRdb's table, derived via immunoSEQ multiplex PCR, lists solely in-frame clones and lacks some. The table has more than 1 million clones, around 82% seen once. V is TRBV29-1 and J is TRBJ1-2; D not certain. Input material: memory CD4+ T cells from PBMCs. Specified subset: CD45RA-negative fraction. This receptor was taken from a man aged 18 to 30 in good health. Some clones in this sample may be carry-over from other donors' samples. CDR3 bases: TGCAGCGTTGGTGTCTACACCTTC. Its protein product is CSVGVYTF.